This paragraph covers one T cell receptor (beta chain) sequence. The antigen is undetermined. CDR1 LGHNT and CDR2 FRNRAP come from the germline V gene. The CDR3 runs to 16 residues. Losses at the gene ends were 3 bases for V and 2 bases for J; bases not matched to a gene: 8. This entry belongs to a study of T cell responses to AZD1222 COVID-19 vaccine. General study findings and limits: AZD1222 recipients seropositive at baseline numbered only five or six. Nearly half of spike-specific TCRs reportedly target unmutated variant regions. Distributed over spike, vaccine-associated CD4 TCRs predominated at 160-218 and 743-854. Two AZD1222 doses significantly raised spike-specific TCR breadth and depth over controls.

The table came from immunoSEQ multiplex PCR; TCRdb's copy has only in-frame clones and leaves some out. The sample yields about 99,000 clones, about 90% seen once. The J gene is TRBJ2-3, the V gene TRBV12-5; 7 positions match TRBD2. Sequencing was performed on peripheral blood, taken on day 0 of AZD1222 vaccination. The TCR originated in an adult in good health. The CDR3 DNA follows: TGTGCTAGTGGTTTCACCCCTAGCGGAGCCACAGATACGCAGTATTTT. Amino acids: CASGFTPSGATDTQYF. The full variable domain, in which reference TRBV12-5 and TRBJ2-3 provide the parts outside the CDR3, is DARVTQTPRHKVTEMGQEVTMRCQPILGHNTVFWYRQTMMQGLELLAYFRNRAPLDDSGMPKDRFSAEMPDATLATLKIQPSEPRDSAVYFCASGFTPSGATDTQYFGPGTRLTVL.